The clone carrying this TCR beta chain was seen a few times. Antigen unknown. The sample belongs to a study of post-analysis software for immune sequencing data. Presence of unique molecular identifiers characterized the TCR beta cDNA libraries. Starting from around 0.96 to 9.9 million T cells, the study yielded roughly 0.5 million cDNA molecules. TCRdb reprocessed the PCR reads via MiXCR and lists one record per CDR3 protein. The table shows hundreds of thousands of distinct CDR3 sequences, with less than 35% occurring only once. The CDR3 is 15 amino acids. The V and J ends lost 10 bases and 3 bases respectively, with 22 bases between them. Germline CDR1 reads WSHSY; CDR2 reads SAAADI. Study-wide results and limits: When patients were compared with controls, 5 or 6 TRBV segments were more frequent, TRBV5-6, TRBV5-1 and TRBV20-1 among them. Comparison with controls showed significantly lower normalized Chao1 diversity in multiple sclerosis patients.

The origin of this receptor is a girl aged 5-17 years with multiple sclerosis. J is TRBJ2-7 and V is TRBV10-2; D possibly corresponds to TRBD2 (6 bases). Sequencing input: blood. This CDR3 reads CATQNWDSESYEQYF. The CDR3 DNA follows: TGCGCCACGCAGAACTGGGACTCCGAGAGCTACGAGCAGTACTTC.